This T cell receptor (beta chain) was identified in a study of technical replicates of blood from a few donors. This CDR3 spans 17 amino acids. The V gene end was trimmed by 4 bases and the J gene end by 1 base; junction bases not matched to a gene: 12. Per germline, CDR1 MGHRA and CDR2 YSYEKL. Using immunoSEQ multiplex PCR, the repertoire was profiled, and TCRdb retains in-frame clones only, with some absent. Of 75,000 to 90,000 clones listed, 75% to 95% were seen once; the top ten hold 0.25% to 0.35%. V and J are TRBV4-1 and TRBJ2-5, with TRBD1 matching over 7 bases. This clonotype was sampled from a human donor in good health. The sample consisted of T cells isolated from PBMCs. CDR3 DNA: TGCGCCAGCAGCCGCTACGTGAGGGACAGACTCCAAGAGACCCAGTACTTC. Encoded protein: CASSRYVRDRLQETQYF.